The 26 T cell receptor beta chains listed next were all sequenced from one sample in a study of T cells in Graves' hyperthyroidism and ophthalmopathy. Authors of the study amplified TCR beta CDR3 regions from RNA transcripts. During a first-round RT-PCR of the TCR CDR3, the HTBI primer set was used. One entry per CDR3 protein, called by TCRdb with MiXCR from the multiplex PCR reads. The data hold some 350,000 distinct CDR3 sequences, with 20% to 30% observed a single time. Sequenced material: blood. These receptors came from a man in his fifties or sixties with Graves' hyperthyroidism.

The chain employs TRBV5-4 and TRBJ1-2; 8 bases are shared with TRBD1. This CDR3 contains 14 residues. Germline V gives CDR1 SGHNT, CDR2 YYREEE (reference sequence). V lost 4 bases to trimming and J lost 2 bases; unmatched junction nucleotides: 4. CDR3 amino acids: CASSTGQENYGYTF. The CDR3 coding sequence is TGTGCCAGCAGCACGGGACAGGAGAACTATGGCTACACCTTC.

This CDR3 is CASIDRPNTEAFF. DNA for the CDR3: TGTGCCAGCATAGACAGACCAAACACTGAAGCTTTCTTT. This chain joins TRBV12-3 or TRBV12-4 and TRBJ1-1; D might be TRBD1 (5 bases). The CDR3 spans 13 residues. The V end was cut by 7 bases, the J end by 2 bases, with 11 bases between.

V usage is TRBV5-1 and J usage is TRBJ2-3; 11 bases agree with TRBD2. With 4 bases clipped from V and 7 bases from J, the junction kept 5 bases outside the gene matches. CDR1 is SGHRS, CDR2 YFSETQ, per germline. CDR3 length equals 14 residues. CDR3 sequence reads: CASSITSGRNTQYF. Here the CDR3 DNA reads TGCGCCAGCAGCATCACTAGCGGGAGAAATACGCAGTATTTT.

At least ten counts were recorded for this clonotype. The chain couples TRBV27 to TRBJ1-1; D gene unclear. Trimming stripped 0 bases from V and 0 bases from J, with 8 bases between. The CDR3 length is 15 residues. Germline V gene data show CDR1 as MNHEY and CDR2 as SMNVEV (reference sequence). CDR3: CASSLSWILNTEAFF. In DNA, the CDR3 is TGTGCCAGCAGTTTATCGTGGATACTGAACACTGAAGCTTTCTTT.

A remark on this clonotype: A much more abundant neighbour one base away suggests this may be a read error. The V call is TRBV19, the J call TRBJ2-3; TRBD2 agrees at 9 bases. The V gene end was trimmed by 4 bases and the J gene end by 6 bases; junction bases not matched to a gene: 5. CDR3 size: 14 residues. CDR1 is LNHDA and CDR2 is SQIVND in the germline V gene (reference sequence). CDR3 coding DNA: TGTGCCAGTAGTAAGGTAGCGGGAGCTGATACGCAGTATTTT. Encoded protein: CASSKVAGADTQYF.

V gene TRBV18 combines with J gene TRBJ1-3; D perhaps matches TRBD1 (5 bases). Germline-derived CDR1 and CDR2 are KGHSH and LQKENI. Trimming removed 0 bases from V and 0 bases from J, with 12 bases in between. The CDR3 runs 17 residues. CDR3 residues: CASSPPRGAPSGNTIYF. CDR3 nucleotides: TGTGCCAGCTCACCACCAAGAGGGGCCCCCTCTGGAAACACCATATATTTT.

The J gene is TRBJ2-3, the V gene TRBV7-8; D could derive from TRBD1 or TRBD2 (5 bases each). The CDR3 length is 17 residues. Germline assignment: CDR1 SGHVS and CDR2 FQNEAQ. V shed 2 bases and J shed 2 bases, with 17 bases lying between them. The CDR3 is CASSLSVGVLPTDTQYF. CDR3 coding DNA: TGTGCCAGCAGCTTATCAGTGGGGGTCCTCCCCACAGATACGCAGTATTTT.

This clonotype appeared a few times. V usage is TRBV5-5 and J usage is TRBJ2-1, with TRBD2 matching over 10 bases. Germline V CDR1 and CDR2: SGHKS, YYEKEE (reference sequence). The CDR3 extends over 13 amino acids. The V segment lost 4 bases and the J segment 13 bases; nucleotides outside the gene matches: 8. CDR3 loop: CASSLGGLASQFF. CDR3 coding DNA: TGTGCCAGCAGCCTGGGGGGACTAGCGAGTCAGTTCTTC.

The CDR3 DNA reads TGCAGCGTTGATGACCCCACAGGGGCGGCCACCGGGGAGCTGTTTTTT. Translating it yields CSVDDPTGAATGELFF. The J gene is TRBJ2-2, the V gene TRBV29-1; 7 nucleotides line up with TRBD1. CDR1 SQVTM and CDR2 ANQGSEA come from the germline V gene. The CDR3 is 16 residues long. After removal of 3 bases from V and 4 bases from J, the junction contained 11 bases not matched to a gene.

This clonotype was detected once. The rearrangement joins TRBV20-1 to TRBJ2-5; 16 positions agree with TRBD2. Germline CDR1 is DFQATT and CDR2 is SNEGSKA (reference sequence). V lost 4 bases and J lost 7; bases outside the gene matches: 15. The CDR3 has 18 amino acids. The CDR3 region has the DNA TGCAGTGCTACTAGACAGACGGGACTAGCGGGAGGGCCGGGGACCCAGTACTTC. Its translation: CSATRQTGLAGGPGTQYF.

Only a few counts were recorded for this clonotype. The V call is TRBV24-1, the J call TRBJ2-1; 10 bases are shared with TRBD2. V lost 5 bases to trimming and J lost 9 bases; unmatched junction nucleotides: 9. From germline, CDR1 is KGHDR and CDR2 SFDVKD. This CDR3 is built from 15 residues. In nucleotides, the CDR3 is TGTGCCACCAGTGGAGGGACTAGCGTCCCGGCTGAGCAGTTCTTC. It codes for CATSGGTSVPAEQFF.

CDR3 amino acids: CASSRSGENTEAFF. The CDR3 nucleotides read TGTGCCAGCAGCAGATCGGGGGAGAACACTGAAGCTTTCTTT. The chain is built from TRBV4-2 and TRBJ1-1, with D possibly matching TRBD1 (5 bases). This CDR3 contains 14 residues. Trimming shortened V by 5 bases and J by 1 base, and 11 bases separated the two germline ends. Germline CDR1 reads LGHNA; CDR2 reads YNFKEQ.

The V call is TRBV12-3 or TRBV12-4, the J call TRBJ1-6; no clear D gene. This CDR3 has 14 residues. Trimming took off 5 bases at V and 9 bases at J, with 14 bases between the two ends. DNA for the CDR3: TGTGCCAGCAGTGCCGGGGTTCGGGGTTCACCCCTCCACTTT. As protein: CASSAGVRGSPLHF.

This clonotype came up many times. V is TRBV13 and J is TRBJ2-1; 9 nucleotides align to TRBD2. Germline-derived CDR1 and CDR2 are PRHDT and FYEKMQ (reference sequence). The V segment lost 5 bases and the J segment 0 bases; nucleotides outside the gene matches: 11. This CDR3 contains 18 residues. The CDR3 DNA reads TGTGCCAGCAGCGGACCCGACCTAGCGGGAAGCTCCTACAATGAGCAGTTCTTC. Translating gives CASSGPDLAGSSYNEQFF.

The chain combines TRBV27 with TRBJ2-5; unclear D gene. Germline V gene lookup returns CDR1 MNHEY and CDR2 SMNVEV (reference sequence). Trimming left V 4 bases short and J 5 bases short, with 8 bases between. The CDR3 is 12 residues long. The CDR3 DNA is TGTGCCAGCAGTTCTGGGCTGGAGACCCAGTACTTC. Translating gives CASSSGLETQYF.

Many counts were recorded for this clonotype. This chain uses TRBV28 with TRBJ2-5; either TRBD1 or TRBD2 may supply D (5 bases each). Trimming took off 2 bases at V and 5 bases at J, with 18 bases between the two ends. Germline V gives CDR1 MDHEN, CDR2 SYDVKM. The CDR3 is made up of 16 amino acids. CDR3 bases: TGTGCCAGCAGTTTAGAGGGACCAGGGCCCTGGGAGACCCAGTACTTC. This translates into CASSLEGPGPWETQYF. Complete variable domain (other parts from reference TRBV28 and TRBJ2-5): DVKVTQSSRYLVKRTGEKVFLECVQDMDHENMFWYRQDPGLGLRLIYFSYDVKMKEKGDIPEGYSVSREKKERFSLILESASTNQTSMYLCASSLEGPGPWETQYFGPGTRLLVL.

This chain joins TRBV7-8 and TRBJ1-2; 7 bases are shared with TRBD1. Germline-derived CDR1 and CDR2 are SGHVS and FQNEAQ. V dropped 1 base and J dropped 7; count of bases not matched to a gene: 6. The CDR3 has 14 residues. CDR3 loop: CASSLGQGFSGYTF. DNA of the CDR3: TGTGCCAGCAGCTTAGGACAGGGCTTTAGTGGCTACACCTTC.

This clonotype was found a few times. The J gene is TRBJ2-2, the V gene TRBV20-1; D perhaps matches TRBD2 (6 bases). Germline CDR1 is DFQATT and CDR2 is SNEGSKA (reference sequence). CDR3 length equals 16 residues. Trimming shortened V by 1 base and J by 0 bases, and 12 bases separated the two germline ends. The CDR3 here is CSARVFRGANTGELFF. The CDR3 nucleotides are TGCAGTGCTAGAGTTTTCCGCGGGGCGAACACCGGGGAGCTGTTTTTT.

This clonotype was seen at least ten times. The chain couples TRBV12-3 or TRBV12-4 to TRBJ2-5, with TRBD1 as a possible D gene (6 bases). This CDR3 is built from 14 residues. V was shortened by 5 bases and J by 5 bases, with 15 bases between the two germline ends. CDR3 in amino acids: CASSQPPRGETQYF. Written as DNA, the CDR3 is TGTGCCAGCAGTCAGCCCCCAAGGGGGGAGACCCAGTACTTC.

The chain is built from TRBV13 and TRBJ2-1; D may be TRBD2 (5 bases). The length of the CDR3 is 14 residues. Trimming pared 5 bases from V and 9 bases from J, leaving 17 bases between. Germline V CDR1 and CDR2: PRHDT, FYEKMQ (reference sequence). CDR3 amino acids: CASSLGRVGSEQFF. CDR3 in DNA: TGTGCCAGCAGCCTTGGAAGGGTGGGGAGTGAGCAGTTCTTC.

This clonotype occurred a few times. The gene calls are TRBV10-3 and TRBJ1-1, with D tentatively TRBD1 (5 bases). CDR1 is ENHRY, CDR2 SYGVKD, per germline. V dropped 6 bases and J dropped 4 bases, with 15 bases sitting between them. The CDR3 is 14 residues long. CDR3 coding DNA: TGTGCCATCAGAACCAGGGTTCAGAGCACTGAAGCTTTCTTT. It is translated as CAIRTRVQSTEAFF.

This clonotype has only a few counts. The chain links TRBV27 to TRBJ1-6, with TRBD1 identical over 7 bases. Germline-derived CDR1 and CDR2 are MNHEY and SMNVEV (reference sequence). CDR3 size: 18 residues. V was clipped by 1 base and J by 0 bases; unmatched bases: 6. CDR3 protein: CASSLFSRQGSYNSPLHF. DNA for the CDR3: TGTGCCAGCAGTTTATTCTCGAGACAGGGCTCCTATAATTCACCCCTCCACTTT.

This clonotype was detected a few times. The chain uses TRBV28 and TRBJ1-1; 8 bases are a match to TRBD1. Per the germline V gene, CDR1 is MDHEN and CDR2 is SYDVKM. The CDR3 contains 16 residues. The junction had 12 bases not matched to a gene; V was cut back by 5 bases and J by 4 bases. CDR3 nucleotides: TGTGCCAGCAGTGCCCTCACAGGGGGTAGAAGCACTGAAGCTTTCTTT. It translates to CASSALTGGRSTEAFF.

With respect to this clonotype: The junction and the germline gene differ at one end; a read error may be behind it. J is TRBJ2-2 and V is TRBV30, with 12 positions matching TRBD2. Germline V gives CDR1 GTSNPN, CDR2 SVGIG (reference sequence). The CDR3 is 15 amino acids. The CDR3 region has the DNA TGTGCCTGGAGGACTAGCGGGAGAAACACCGGGGAGCCGTTTTTT. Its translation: CAWRTSGRNTGEPFF.

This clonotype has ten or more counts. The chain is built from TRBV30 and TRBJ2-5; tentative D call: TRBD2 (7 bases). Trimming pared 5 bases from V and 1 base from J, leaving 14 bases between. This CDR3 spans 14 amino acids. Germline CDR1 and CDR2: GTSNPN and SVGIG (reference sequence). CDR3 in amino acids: CAWSLGGPQETQYF. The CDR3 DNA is TGTGCCTGGTCCCTGGGGGGGCCCCAAGAGACCCAGTACTTC.

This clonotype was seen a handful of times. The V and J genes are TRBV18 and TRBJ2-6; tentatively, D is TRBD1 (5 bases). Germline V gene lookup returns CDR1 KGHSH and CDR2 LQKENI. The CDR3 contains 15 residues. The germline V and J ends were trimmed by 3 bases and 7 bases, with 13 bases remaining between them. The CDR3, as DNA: TGTGCCAGCTCACCGGGTAGGGGTCTAGCCAACGTCCTGACTTTC. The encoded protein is CASSPGRGLANVLTF.